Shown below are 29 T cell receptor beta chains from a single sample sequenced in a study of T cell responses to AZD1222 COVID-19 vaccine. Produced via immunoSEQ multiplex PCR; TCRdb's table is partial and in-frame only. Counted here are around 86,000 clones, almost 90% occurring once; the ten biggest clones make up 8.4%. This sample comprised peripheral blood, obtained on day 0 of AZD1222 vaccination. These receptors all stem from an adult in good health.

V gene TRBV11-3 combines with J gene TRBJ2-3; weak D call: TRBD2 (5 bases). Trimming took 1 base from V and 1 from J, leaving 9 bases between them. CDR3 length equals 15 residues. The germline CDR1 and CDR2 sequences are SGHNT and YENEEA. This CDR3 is CASSLAGSRTDTQYF. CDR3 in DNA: TGTGCCAGCAGCTTAGCGGGGTCGCGCACAGATACGCAGTATTTT.

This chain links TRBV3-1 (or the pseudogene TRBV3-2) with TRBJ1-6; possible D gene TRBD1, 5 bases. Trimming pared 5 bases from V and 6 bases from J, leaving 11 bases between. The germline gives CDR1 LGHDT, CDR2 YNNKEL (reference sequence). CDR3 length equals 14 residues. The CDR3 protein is CASSFRDRNSPLHF. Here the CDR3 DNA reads TGTGCCAGCAGCTTCCGGGACCGTAATTCACCCCTCCACTTT.

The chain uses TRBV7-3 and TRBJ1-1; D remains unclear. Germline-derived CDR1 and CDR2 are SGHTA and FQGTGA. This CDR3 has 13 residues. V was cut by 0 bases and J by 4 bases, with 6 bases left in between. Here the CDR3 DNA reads TGTGCCAGCAGCTTAACGCTGTCCACTGAAGCTTTCTTT. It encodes CASSLTLSTEAFF.

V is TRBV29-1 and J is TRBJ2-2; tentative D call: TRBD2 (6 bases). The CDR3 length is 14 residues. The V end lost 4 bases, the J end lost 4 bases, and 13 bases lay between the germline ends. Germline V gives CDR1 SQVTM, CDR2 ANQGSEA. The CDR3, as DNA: TGCAGCGTTGGACGGGACTCGGGCACCGGGGAGCTGTTTTTT. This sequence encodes CSVGRDSGTGELFF.

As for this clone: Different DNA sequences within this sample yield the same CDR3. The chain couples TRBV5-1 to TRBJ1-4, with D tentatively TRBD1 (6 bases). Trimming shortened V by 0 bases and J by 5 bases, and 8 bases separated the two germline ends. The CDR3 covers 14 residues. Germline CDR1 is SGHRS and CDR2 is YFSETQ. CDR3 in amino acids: CASSLGQGNEKLFF. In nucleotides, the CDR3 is TGCGCCAGCAGCTTGGGGCAGGGGAATGAAAAACTGTTTTTT.

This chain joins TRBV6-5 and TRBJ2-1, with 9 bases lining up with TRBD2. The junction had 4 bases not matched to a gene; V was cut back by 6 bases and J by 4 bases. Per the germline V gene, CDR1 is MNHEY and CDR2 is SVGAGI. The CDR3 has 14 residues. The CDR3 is CASRAGLAYNEQFF. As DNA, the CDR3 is TGTGCCAGCAGAGCAGGACTAGCGTACAATGAGCAGTTCTTC.

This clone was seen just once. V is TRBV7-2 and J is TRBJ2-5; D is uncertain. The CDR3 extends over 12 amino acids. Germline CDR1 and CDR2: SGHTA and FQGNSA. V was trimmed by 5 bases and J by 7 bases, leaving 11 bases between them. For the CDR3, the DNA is TGTGCCAGCAGCCCCGCCTTAGCGACCCAGTACTTC. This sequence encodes CASSPALATQYF.

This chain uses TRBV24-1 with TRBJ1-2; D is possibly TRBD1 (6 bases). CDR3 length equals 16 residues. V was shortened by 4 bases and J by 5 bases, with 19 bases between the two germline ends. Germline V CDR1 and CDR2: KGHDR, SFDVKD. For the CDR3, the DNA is TGTGCCACCAGTGAGGGATCCCGGGGGGCCAGGTATGGCTACACCTTC. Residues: CATSEGSRGARYGYTF.

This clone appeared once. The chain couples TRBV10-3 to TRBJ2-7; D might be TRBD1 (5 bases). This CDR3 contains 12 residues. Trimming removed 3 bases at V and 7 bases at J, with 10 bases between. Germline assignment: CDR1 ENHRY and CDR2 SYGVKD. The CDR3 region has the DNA TGTGCCATCAGTGAAACCTACAGGGAGCAGTACTTC. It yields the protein CAISETYREQYF.

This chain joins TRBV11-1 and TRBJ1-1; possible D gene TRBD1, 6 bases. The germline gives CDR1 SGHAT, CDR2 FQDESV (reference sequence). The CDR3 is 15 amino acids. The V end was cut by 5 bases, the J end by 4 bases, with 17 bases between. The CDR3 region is CASSQGGGWGTEAFF. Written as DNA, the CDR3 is TGTGCCAGCAGCCAAGGGGGAGGGTGGGGCACTGAAGCTTTCTTT.

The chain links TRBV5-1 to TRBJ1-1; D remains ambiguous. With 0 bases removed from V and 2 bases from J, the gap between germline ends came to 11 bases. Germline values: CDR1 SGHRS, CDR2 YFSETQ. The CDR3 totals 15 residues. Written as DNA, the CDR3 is TGCGCCAGCAGCTTGGAAGCCGGGGTAAACACTGAAGCTTTCTTT. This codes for CASSLEAGVNTEAFF.

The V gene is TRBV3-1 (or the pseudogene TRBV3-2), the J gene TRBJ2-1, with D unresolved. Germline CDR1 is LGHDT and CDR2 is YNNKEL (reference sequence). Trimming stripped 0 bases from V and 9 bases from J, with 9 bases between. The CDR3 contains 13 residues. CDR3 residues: CASSQEGISEQFF. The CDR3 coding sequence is TGTGCCAGCAGCCAAGAAGGGATTAGTGAGCAGTTCTTC.

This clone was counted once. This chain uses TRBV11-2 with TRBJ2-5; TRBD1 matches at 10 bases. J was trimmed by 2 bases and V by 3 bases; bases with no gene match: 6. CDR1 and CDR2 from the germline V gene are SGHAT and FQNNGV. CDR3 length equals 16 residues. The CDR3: CASSFFGQGEQETQYF. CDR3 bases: TGTGCCAGCAGCTTCTTCGGACAGGGGGAACAAGAGACCCAGTACTTC.

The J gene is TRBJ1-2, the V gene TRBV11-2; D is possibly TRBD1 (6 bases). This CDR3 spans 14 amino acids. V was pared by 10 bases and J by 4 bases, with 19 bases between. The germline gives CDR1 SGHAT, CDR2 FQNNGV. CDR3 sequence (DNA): TGTGCCACCTACGACAGGAAGACGGCCTATGGCTACACCTTC. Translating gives CATYDRKTAYGYTF.

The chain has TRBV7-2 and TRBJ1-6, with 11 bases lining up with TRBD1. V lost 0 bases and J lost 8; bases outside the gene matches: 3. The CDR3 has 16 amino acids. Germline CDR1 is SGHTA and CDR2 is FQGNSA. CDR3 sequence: CASSLAGQGEYSPLHF. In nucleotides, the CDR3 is TGTGCCAGCAGCTTAGCGGGACAGGGGGAATATTCACCCCTCCACTTT.

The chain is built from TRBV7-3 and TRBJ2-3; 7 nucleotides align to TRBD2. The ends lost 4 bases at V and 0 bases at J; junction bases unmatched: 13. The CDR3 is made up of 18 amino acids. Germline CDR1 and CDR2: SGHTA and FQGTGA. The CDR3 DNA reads TGTGCCAGCAGCTCATTCCAGCGGGGTGCTCGTAGCACAGATACGCAGTATTTT. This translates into CASSSFQRGARSTDTQYF.

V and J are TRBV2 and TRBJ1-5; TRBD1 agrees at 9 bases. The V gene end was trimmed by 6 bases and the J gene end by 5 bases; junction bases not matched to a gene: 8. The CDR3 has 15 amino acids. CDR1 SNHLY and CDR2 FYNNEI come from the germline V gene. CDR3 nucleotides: TGTGCCAGCAGAGGCCCAGGACAGGGGTATCAGCCCCAGCATTTT. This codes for CASRGPGQGYQPQHF.

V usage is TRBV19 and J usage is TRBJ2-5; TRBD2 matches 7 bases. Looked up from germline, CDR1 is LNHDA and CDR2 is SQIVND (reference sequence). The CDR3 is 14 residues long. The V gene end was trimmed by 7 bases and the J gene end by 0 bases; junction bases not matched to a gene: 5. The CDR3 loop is CASMGGVDQETQYF. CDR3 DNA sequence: TGTGCCAGTATGGGGGGGGTAGACCAAGAGACCCAGTACTTC.

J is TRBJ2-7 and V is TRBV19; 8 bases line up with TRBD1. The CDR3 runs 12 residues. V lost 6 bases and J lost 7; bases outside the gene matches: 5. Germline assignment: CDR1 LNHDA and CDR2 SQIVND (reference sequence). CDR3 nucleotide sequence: TGTGCCAGTAGCCGGACAGGGTATGAGCAGTACTTC. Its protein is CASSRTGYEQYF.

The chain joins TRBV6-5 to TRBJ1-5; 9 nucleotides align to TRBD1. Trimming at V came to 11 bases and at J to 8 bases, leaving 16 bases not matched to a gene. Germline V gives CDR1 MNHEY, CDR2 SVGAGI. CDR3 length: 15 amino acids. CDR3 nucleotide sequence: TGTGCCCGCCACCGGGACAGGGCCCCTTTAGAGCCCCAGCATTTT. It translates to CARHRDRAPLEPQHF.

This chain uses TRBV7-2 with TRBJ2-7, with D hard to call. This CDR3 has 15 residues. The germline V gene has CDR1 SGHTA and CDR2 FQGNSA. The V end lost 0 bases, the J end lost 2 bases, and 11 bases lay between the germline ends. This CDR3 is CASSLASDATYEQYF. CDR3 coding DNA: TGTGCCAGCAGCTTAGCATCGGACGCAACCTACGAGCAGTACTTC. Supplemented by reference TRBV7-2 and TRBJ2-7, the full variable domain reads GAGVSQSPSNKVTEKGKDVELRCDPISGHTALYWYRQSLGQGLEFLIYFQGNSAPDKSGLPSDRFSAERTGGSVSTLTIQRTQQEDSAVYLCASSLASDATYEQYFGPGTRLTVT.

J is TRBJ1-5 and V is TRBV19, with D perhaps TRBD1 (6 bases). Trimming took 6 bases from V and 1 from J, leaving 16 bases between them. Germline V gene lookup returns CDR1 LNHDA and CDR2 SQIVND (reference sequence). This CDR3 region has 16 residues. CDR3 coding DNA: TGTGCCAGTAGCAGGGGCAGGGGAATAAGCAATCAGCCCCAGCATTTT. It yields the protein CASSRGRGISNQPQHF. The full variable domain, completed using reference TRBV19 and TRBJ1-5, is DGGITQSPKYLFRKEGQNVTLSCEQNLNHDAMYWYRQDPGQGLRLIYYSQIVNDFQKGDIAEGYSVSREKKESFPLTVTSAQKNPTAFYLCASSRGRGISNQPQHFGDGTRLSIL.

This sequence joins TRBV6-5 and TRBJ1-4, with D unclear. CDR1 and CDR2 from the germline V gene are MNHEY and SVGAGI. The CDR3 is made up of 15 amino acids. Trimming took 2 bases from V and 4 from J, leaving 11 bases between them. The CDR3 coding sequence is TGTGCCAGCAGTTACCAAGCGGGGATTAATGAAAAACTGTTTTTT. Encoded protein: CASSYQAGINEKLFF.

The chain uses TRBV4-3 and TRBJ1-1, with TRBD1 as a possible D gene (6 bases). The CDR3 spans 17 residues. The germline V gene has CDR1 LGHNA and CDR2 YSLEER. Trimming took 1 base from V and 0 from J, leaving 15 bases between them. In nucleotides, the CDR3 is TGCGCCAGCAGCCAAGGCAACAGGGCGAGCGTGAACACTGAAGCTTTCTTT. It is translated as CASSQGNRASVNTEAFF.

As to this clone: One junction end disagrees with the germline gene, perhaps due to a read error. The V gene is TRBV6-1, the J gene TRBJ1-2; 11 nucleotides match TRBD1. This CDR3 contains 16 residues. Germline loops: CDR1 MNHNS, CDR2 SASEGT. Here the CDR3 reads CASSKAGTGGIYGYTF. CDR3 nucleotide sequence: TGTGCCAGCAGTAAAGCCGGGACAGGGGGAATCTATGGCTACACCTTC.

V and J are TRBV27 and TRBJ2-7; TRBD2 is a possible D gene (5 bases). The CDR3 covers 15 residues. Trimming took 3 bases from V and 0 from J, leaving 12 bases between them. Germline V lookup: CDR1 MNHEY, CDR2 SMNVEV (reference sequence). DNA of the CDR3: TGTGCCAGCAGTTTTAGCCCGGCGGGCTCCTACGAGCAGTACTTC. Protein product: CASSFSPAGSYEQYF.

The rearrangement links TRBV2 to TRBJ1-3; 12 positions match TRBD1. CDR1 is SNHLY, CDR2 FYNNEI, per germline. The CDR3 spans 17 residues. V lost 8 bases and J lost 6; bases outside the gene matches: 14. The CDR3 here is CASRWHHRDRGPNTIYF. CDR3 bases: TGTGCCAGCCGATGGCACCACCGGGACAGGGGGCCAAACACCATATATTTT.

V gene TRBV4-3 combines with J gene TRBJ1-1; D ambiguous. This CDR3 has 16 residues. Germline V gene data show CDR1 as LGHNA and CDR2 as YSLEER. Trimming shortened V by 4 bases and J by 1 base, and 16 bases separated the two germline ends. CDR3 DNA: TGCGCCAGCAGCCGAGAACAACCTTTACCGAACACTGAAGCTTTCTTT. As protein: CASSREQPLPNTEAFF.

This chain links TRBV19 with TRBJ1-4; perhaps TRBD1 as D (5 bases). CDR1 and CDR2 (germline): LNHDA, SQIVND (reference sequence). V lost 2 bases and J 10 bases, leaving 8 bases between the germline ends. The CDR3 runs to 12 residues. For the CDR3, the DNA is TGTGCCAGTAGTATACAGGGTAGAAAACTGTTTTTT. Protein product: CASSIQGRKLFF.